This TCR beta chain was observed in a study of T cells in Graves' hyperthyroidism and ophthalmopathy. RNA transcripts served as the template for amplifying TCR beta CDR3 regions. Carried out on the TCR CDR3, a first-round RT-PCR used the HTBI primer set. TCRdb fed the multiplex PCR reads into MiXCR, producing one record per CDR3 protein. The sample carries about 98,000 distinct CDR3 sequences, 35% to 50% recorded once. This clonotype was seen a single time. Sequence at one end of the junction differs from germline and may be a read error. Material: peripheral blood or thyroid tissue (not recorded which). This receptor was taken from a woman aged 30 to 39 with Graves' hyperthyroidism.

The CDR3 region has the DNA TGCAGCGTTGATGCGGGGAGGACAACCTACGAGCAGCACTTC. Its protein is CSVDAGRTTYEQHF. The V gene is TRBV29-1, the J gene TRBJ2-7, with D possibly TRBD2 on 6 matching bases. CDR3 size: 14 residues. Germline V gene data show CDR1 as SQVTM and CDR2 as ANQGSEA.